The 17 T cell receptor beta chains given below trace back to one sample, sequenced in a study of blood T cell repertoires in COVID-19. The method was immunoSEQ multiplex PCR; TCRdb's version includes in-frame clones alone and lacks a portion of them. The sample has 40,000 to 45,000 clones; roughly 92% are singletons. Material: peripheral blood. These receptors came from a man in his fifties with active COVID-19.

The chain couples TRBV29-1 to TRBJ2-3; D perhaps matches TRBD1 (7 bases). The CDR3 has 12 residues. Germline lookup yields CDR1 SQVTM and CDR2 ANQGSEA. Trimming took 7 bases from V and 2 from J, leaving 10 bases between them. CDR3 sequence reads: CSGRGATDTQYF. In DNA, the CDR3 is TGCAGCGGCAGGGGGGCCACAGATACGCAGTATTTT.

The chain carries TRBV6-5 and TRBJ2-1, with unresolved D. Trimming took 5 bases from V and 6 from J, leaving 14 bases between them. This CDR3 contains 14 residues. Germline V gene sequence: CDR1 MNHEY, CDR2 SVGAGI. This chain's CDR3 is CASSPDGQVNEQFF. CDR3 in DNA: TGTGCCAGCAGTCCTGACGGCCAGGTCAATGAGCAGTTCTTC.

The CDR3: CASSTRQVSTDTQYF. In DNA, the CDR3 is TGTGCCAGCAGTACCAGACAGGTTAGCACAGATACGCAGTATTTT. The V call is TRBV2, the J call TRBJ2-3, with TRBD1 as a possible D gene (6 bases). CDR1 is SNHLY, CDR2 FYNNEI, per germline. V lost 5 bases and J lost 0, with 12 bases in between. The CDR3 is 15 residues long. Looking up the rest from reference TRBV2 and TRBJ2-3 gives the full variable domain: EPEVTQTPSHQVTQMGQEVILRCVPISNHLYFYWYRQILGQKVEFLVSFYNNEISEKSEIFDDQFSVERPDGSNFTLKIRSTKLEDSAMYFCASSTRQVSTDTQYFGPGTRLTVL.

The V call is TRBV5-1, the J call TRBJ2-3, with 11 bases identical to TRBD2. CDR1 and CDR2 (germline): SGHRS, YFSETQ. V gave up 0 bases and J gave up 0 bases; unmatched junction bases: 15. The CDR3 extends over 21 amino acids. For the CDR3, the DNA is TGCGCCAGCAGCTTGGGCCCCGGACTAGCGGGCCAGAGTGGGAGCACAGATACGCAGTATTTT. This encodes CASSLGPGLAGQSGSTDTQYF. Supplemented by reference TRBV5-1 and TRBJ2-3, the full variable domain reads KAGVTQTPRYLIKTRGQQVTLSCSPISGHRSVSWYQQTPGQGLQFLFEYFSETQRNKGNFPGRFSGRQFSNSRSEMNVSTLELGDSALYLCASSLGPGLAGQSGSTDTQYFGPGTRLTVL.

This chain connects TRBV27 to TRBJ1-2, with TRBD1 matching 7 bases. The junction had 9 bases not matched to a gene; V was cut back by 8 bases and J by 3 bases. The length of the CDR3 is 14 residues. The germline gives CDR1 MNHEY, CDR2 SMNVEV (reference sequence). In DNA, the CDR3 is TGTGCCAGCGGATTACAGGGGCCCTACTATGGCTACACCTTC. Amino acid sequence: CASGLQGPYYGYTF.

This clone has only one observation. The gene calls are TRBV10-1 and TRBJ2-7, with 9 bases fitting TRBD2. The CDR3 totals 14 residues. V lost 6 bases and J lost 0; bases outside the gene matches: 3. Germline assignment: CDR1 WNHNN and CDR2 SYGVQD (reference sequence). DNA for the CDR3: TGCGCCAGCAGCCCTAGCGGGACCTCCTACGAGCAGTACTTC. This encodes CASSPSGTSYEQYF.

The CDR3, as DNA: TGTGCCAGCAGGCCGACAGGGGGCTATTATGGCTACACCTTC. This codes for CASRPTGGYYGYTF. The V call is TRBV28, the J call TRBJ1-2; 10 bases align to TRBD1. This CDR3 spans 14 amino acids. Trimming at V came to 6 bases and at J to 5 bases, leaving 6 bases not matched to a gene. Germline-derived CDR1 and CDR2 are MDHEN and SYDVKM.

This clone has a handful of counts. The chain links TRBV7-8 to TRBJ1-1, with D possibly TRBD1 on 5 matching bases. CDR3 length: 14 residues. Germline CDR1 reads SGHVS; CDR2 reads FQNEAQ. Between the trimmed V and J ends, which lost 7 bases and 4 bases, there was a span of 16 bases. The CDR3 nucleotides are TGTGCCAGCACGCGACAGTTACCGGGCACTGAAGCTTTCTTT. It translates to CASTRQLPGTEAFF.

The chain carries TRBV10-3 and TRBJ2-3, with 7 positions matching TRBD2. The trim removed 2 bases at V and 7 bases at J, leaving 9 bases unmatched. Germline-derived CDR1 and CDR2 are ENHRY and SYGVKD. The CDR3 sequence is 15 residues long. CDR3 protein: CAISETGGSGNTQYF. The CDR3 coding sequence is TGTGCCATCAGTGAGACGGGCGGGAGTGGCAATACGCAGTATTTT.

CDR3 DNA sequence: TGTGCCAGTGGGCCGCTAGCGGGAGTCTACAATGAGCAGTTCTTC. This encodes CASGPLAGVYNEQFF. The chain carries TRBV19 and TRBJ2-1; the match to TRBD2 covers 10 bases. Trimming cost V 8 bases and J 3 bases; bases outside gene matches: 7. CDR1 and CDR2 from the germline V gene are LNHDA and SQIVND (reference sequence). The CDR3 contains 15 residues.

This clone showed up just once. V and J are TRBV10-2 and TRBJ2-7; 8 bases agree with TRBD2. Losses at the gene ends were 0 bases for V and 2 bases for J; bases not matched to a gene: 0. CDR3 size: 14 residues. Per germline, CDR1 WSHSY and CDR2 SAAADI. For the CDR3, the DNA is TGCGCCAGCAGTGAGTCTAGCGGGGCCTACGAGCAGTACTTC. It yields the protein CASSESSGAYEQYF.

The chain links TRBV27 to TRBJ2-2, with D hard to call. Trimming took off 7 bases at V and 0 bases at J, with 30 bases between the two ends. From germline, CDR1 is MNHEY and CDR2 SMNVEV (reference sequence). CDR3 length: 21 residues. The CDR3 DNA sequence: TGTGCCAGCAAAAAATTAAAATATTATAATCTCCAACAGACGAACACCGGGGAGCTGTTTTTT. Its protein product is CASKKLKYYNLQQTNTGELFF.

The chain employs TRBV28 and TRBJ2-1, with 13 bases aligning to TRBD2. The CDR3 length is 15 residues. V was pared by 2 bases and J by 7 bases, with 2 bases of the junction left unmatched. Germline CDR1 and CDR2: MDHEN and SYDVKM. CDR3 protein: CASSLILAGGNEQFF. The CDR3 nucleotides are TGTGCCAGCAGTTTAATACTAGCGGGAGGGAATGAGCAGTTCTTC.

The rearrangement uses TRBV5-6 and TRBJ2-7, with 9 bases aligning to TRBD2. Losses at the gene ends were 0 bases for V and 6 bases for J; bases not matched to a gene: 10. The CDR3 contains 16 residues. Germline V lookup: CDR1 SGHDT, CDR2 YYEEEE. CDR3 in amino acids: CASSLVRLAGTGEQYF. The CDR3 DNA reads as TGTGCCAGCAGCTTGGTAAGGCTAGCGGGAACGGGCGAGCAGTACTTC.

The chain joins TRBV10-1 to TRBJ2-2, with D possibly matching TRBD2 (5 bases). The CDR3 covers 13 residues. The ends were cut back, 0 bases at V and 6 bases at J, with 5 bases in the middle. Germline V CDR1 and CDR2: WNHNN, SYGVQD (reference sequence). CDR3 in DNA: TGCGCCAGCAGTGAGTCGAGGGCCGGGGAGCTGTTTTTT. As protein: CASSESRAGELFF.

The rearrangement links TRBV5-1 to TRBJ2-7; 14 positions agree with TRBD2. Germline V gene data show CDR1 as SGHRS and CDR2 as YFSETQ. This CDR3 contains 16 residues. Losses at the gene ends were 4 bases for V and 4 bases for J; bases not matched to a gene: 7. The CDR3 DNA follows: TGCGCCAGCAGCCCTAGACTAGCGGGAGGGATTTACGAGCAGTACTTC. Encoded protein: CASSPRLAGGIYEQYF.

The V gene is TRBV24-1, the J gene TRBJ2-2; 11 nucleotides align to TRBD2. The CDR3 has 15 amino acids. The junction had 10 bases not matched to a gene; V was cut back by 12 bases and J by 5 bases. Germline V gives CDR1 KGHDR, CDR2 SFDVKD. CDR3 coding DNA: TGTGCCGCCCAACTAGCGGGAGATGGGACCGGGGAGCTGTTTTTT. Translating it yields CAAQLAGDGTGELFF.